This is a list of T cell receptor beta chains from one sample in a study of T-cell memory formation after mild COVID-19. TCRdb processed the 5' RACE reads anew with MiXCR; each CDR3 protein has one entry. The repertoire holds hundreds of thousands of distinct CDR3 sequences, around 16% seen once, with about 8.6% in the top ten. Source material: PBMCs or a T cell subset sorted from them (not recorded which). These TCRs come from an adult woman who had mild COVID-19 (a few samples of this study predate the infection). Cell type and time point are not known. The CDR3 runs from the conserved cysteine through the conserved F or W. The order of the fields is clone size, V gene, D gene, J gene, CDR3 protein, CDR3 DNA. The D gene is left open where the match is weak. Clone size appears in some rows only: once, few, many, or a class for an expanded clone.

few	TRBV7-9	TRBD2	TRBJ2-1	CASSLAGVRRGSLFNEQFF	TGTGCCAGCAGCTTAGCCGGGGTCCGGCGGGGGAGTCTCTTCAATGAGCAGTTCTTC
many	TRBV7-7	-	TRBJ1-4	CASSFALNEKLFF	TGTGCTAGCAGCTTTGCCCTTAATGAAAAACTGTTTTTT
-	TRBV7-2	TRBD1	TRBJ1-3	CASSPRGYQSGNTIYF	TGTGCCAGCAGCCCCAGGGGGTACCAATCTGGAAACACCATATATTTT
many	TRBV12-3/TRBV12-4	-	TRBJ2-5	CASSFFGGEQETQYF	TGTGCCAGCAGTTTTTTTGGCGGGGAGCAAGAGACCCAGTACTTC
few	TRBV6-5	TRBD1	TRBJ2-7	CASSYSGTGIYEQYF	TGTGCCAGCAGTTACTCCGGGACAGGGATCTACGAGCAGTACTTC
-	TRBV4-3	TRBD1	TRBJ2-7	CASSQDSGQGGWQYF	TGCGCCAGCAGCCAAGATAGCGGACAGGGAGGATGGCAGTACTTC
-	TRBV6-2/TRBV6-3	-	TRBJ2-7	CASSFGQWSYEQYF	TGTGCCAGCAGTTTTGGACAGTGGTCCTACGAGCAGTACTTC
few	TRBV29-1	-	TRBJ1-1	CSVEYGGLNTEAFF	TGCAGCGTTGAATATGGGGGGCTGAACACTGAAGCTTTCTTT
few	TRBV18	TRBD2	TRBJ2-3	CASSPGTTSGGPDTQYF	TGTGCCAGCTCACCAGGGACCACTAGCGGGGGCCCAGATACGCAGTATTTT
-	TRBV11-3	-	TRBJ2-5	CASSRGGWSTTDQETQYF	TGTGCCAGCAGCCGAGGAGGGTGGAGTACAACCGATCAAGAGACCCAGTACTTC
-	TRBV4-1	TRBD1	TRBJ2-7	CASSQDFWDSYYEQYF	TGCGCCAGCAGCCAAGATTTTTGGGACAGCTACTACGAGCAGTACTTC
few	TRBV6-2/TRBV6-3	TRBD2	TRBJ2-3	CASRTGLAGGDTQYF	TGTGCCAGCAGAACGGGACTAGCGGGAGGAGATACGCAGTATTTT
few	TRBV20-1	-	TRBJ2-7	CSAGKTTWYEQYF	TGCAGTGCCGGAAAGACTACTTGGTACGAGCAGTACTTC
few	TRBV18	TRBD2	TRBJ2-5	CASSAGLAAQETQYF	TGTGCCAGCTCGGCAGGACTAGCGGCCCAAGAGACCCAGTACTTC
few	TRBV27	TRBD2	TRBJ2-5	CASSLSLTSGQETQYF	TGTGCCAGCAGTTTATCGTTGACTAGCGGCCAAGAGACCCAGTACTTC
few	TRBV12-3/TRBV12-4	-	TRBJ1-1	CASIGPRNTEAFF	TGTGCCAGCATTGGACCGAGGAACACTGAAGCTTTCTTT
few	TRBV12-3/TRBV12-4	TRBD1	TRBJ1-6	CASSGQGAGSPLHF	TGTGCCAGCAGCGGACAGGGGGCAGGATCACCCCTCCACTTT
-	TRBV24-1	-	TRBJ2-2	CATGLSGELFF	TGTGCCACAGGATTGAGCGGGGAGCTGTTTTTT
-	TRBV5-1	-	TRBJ2-2	CASVTGDTGELFF	TGCGCCAGCGTGACGGGGGACACCGGGGAGCTGTTTTTT
few	TRBV5-1	TRBD1	TRBJ1-1	CASSLLTGGSTEAFF	TGCGCCAGCAGCTTGTTAACAGGGGGTAGCACTGAAGCTTTCTTT
few	TRBV14	-	TRBJ1-2	CASSLGNIYGYTF	TGTGCCAGCAGCCTGGGGAACATCTATGGCTACACCTTC
-	TRBV11-1	-	TRBJ2-2	CASTDPTTNRDTGELFF	TGTGCCAGCACCGACCCCACGACTAACAGGGATACCGGGGAGCTGTTTTTT
-	TRBV6-5	-	TRBJ2-2	CASSPRQGGNTGELFF	TGTGCCAGCAGTCCACGGCAGGGGGGAAACACCGGGGAGCTGTTTTTT
-	TRBV12-3/TRBV12-4	-	TRBJ2-3	CASSSSPRATDTQYF	TGTGCCAGCAGTTCCTCTCCAAGGGCCACAGATACGCAGTATTTT
few	TRBV10-3	-	TRBJ2-3	CAISETDTQYF	TGTGCCATCAGTGAGACAGATACGCAGTATTTT
-	TRBV7-3	-	TRBJ2-3	CASSSPDRDTDTQYF	TGTGCCAGCAGCTCCCCGGACAGAGATACGGATACGCAGTATTTT
-	TRBV29-1	TRBD1	TRBJ1-2	CSVATGVGYGYTF	TGCAGCGTAGCTACAGGGGTAGGGTATGGCTACACCTTC
-	TRBV2	TRBD1	TRBJ1-2	CASPGGQGEDYGYTF	TGTGCCAGCCCGGGGGGACAGGGGGAAGACTATGGCTACACCTTC
few	TRBV5-1	-	TRBJ2-6	CASTPGGSSGANVLTF	TGCGCCAGCACGCCTGGGGGGTCGTCTGGGGCCAACGTCCTGACTTTC
-	TRBV6-5	-	TRBJ1-1	CASRPGRQNTEDFF	TGTGCCAGCAGGCCCGGACGGCAGAACACTGAAGATTTCTTT
-	TRBV5-1	-	TRBJ2-7	CASSMSYEQYF	TGCGCCAGCAGCATGTCCTACGAGCAGTACTTC
few	TRBV3-1	-	TRBJ2-1	CASSHRTPNEQFF	TGTGCCAGCAGCCATCGCACCCCCAATGAGCAGTTCTTC
few	TRBV7-2	-	TRBJ1-2	CASSPDGRNYGYTF	TGTGCCAGCAGCCCCGATGGGAGGAACTATGGCTACACCTTC
few	TRBV5-6	-	TRBJ1-1	CASSFDIQNTEAFF	TGTGCCAGCAGCTTCGACATCCAGAACACTGAAGCTTTCTTT
-	TRBV20-1	-	TRBJ1-2	CSALVRDSGYTF	TGCAGTGCTTTAGTCCGGGATAGTGGCTACACCTTC
few	TRBV5-1	-	TRBJ1-3	CASSWGTGTSGNTIYF	TGCGCCAGCAGCTGGGGAACAGGGACCTCTGGAAACACCATATATTTT
once	TRBV2	TRBD1	TRBJ1-5	CASTGQGLGGNQPQHF	TGTGCCAGCACCGGACAGGGGTTGGGCGGCAATCAGCCCCAGCATTTT
-	TRBV20-1	-	TRBJ2-2	CSARYSNTGELFF	TGCAGTGCCCGATATTCGAACACCGGGGAGCTGTTTTTT
-	TRBV12-3/TRBV12-4	-	TRBJ1-1	CASRRTDAEAFF	TGTGCCAGCAGAAGGACGGACGCTGAAGCTTTCTTT
many	TRBV4-2	-	TRBJ2-1	CASSQDSYSSYNEQFF	TGTGCCAGCAGCCAAGATAGTTACAGCTCCTACAATGAGCAGTTCTTC
-	TRBV7-8	-	TRBJ2-5	CASSRGWGLQETQYF	TGTGCCAGCAGTCGAGGGTGGGGGCTCCAAGAGACCCAGTACTTC
-	TRBV5-1	-	TRBJ2-1	CASSEAGHLYNEQFF	TGCGCCAGCAGCGAAGCGGGACACCTATACAATGAGCAGTTCTTC
-	TRBV7-4	-	TRBJ1-2	CASSLDSSPGANYGYTF	TGTGCCAGCAGCTTAGACTCCTCCCCGGGGGCTAACTATGGCTACACCTTC
few	TRBV7-2	-	TRBJ2-7	CASRPPGSSYEQYF	TGTGCCAGCAGACCTCCAGGGAGCTCCTACGAGCAGTACTTC
few	TRBV5-1	-	TRBJ1-1	CASSLVVGRYAEAFF	TGCGCCAGCAGCTTGGTAGTAGGGCGCTACGCTGAAGCTTTCTTT
-	TRBV5-1	TRBD1	TRBJ1-1	CASSLKTGANTEAFF	TGCGCCAGCAGCTTGAAGACAGGGGCGAACACTGAAGCTTTCTTT
-	TRBV6-1	-	TRBJ1-1	CASSGQINTEAFF	TGTGCCAGCTCCGGACAAATTAACACTGAAGCTTTCTTT
few	TRBV21-1	-	TRBJ1-1	CASSKEAQGAGRTEAFF	TGTGCCAGCAGCAAAGAAGCTCAGGGCGCGGGAAGGACTGAAGCTTTCTTT
-	TRBV7-9	-	TRBJ2-7	CASSLVSGGGSYEQYF	TGTGCCAGCAGCTTAGTTTCAGGTGGGGGCTCCTACGAGCAGTACTTC
-	TRBV20-1	TRBD1	TRBJ2-7	CSATGTGGKQYF	TGCAGTGCTACCGGGACAGGGGGAAAGCAGTACTTC